This T cell receptor (beta chain) was sequenced for a study of blood T cell repertoires in COVID-19. At the level of the study: Two negative PCRs, clearance, or symptom resolution characterized the recovered Cohort 3 donors. Specimens from acute and convalescent COVID-19 originated in the United States, Italy and Spain.

The repertoire was sequenced with immunoSEQ multiplex PCR; TCRdb's copy has only in-frame clones and lacks some. The sample includes more than 200,000 clones, roughly 84% seen only once; the top ten take 7% to 7.5%. Residents of 24 US areas, aged about 18 to 95 years, made up the participants. The sequenced sample consisted of PBMCs or T cells enriched from blood (not recorded which). The sequence was collected from a man younger than 40 in a cohort exposed to, infected with or recovered from COVID-19 (not recorded which).

CDR3 sequence (DNA): TGTGCCAGCAGCTCATCGCCGGACAGGCTAAGCTCCTACGAGCAGTACTTC. As protein: CASSSSPDRLSSYEQYF. The chain combines TRBV5-5 with TRBJ2-7; 7 bases are shared with TRBD1. CDR1 is SGHKS and CDR2 is YYEKEE in the germline V gene (reference sequence). The junction had 12 bases not matched to a gene; V was cut back by 3 bases and J by 0 bases. The CDR3 covers 17 residues.